Listed below are T cell receptor beta chains from one sample, sequenced in a study of blood T cell repertoires in COVID-19. Sequencing used immunoSEQ multiplex PCR; TCRdb keeps in-frame clones, though not all of them. Of some 150,000 clones listed, about 86% are singletons. Sequenced material: peripheral blood. These receptors were taken from a woman aged 40 to 49 with acute or convalescent COVID-19. Each CDR3 is given with its conserved first and last residue. A D gene is named only where the DNA matches it firmly. Rows give clone size only sometimes, using once, few, many, or a class for an expanded clone.

>.|TRBV7-9|TRBJ1-1|.
CASSLLGQGTEAFF
>once|TRBV21-1|TRBJ2-3|.
CASSKGGKGAADTQYF
>.|TRBV9|TRBJ2-2|TRBD1
CASSVSQGITGELFF
>.|TRBV5-4|TRBJ1-4|.
CASSLQRGGTNEKLFF
>.|TRBV10-3|TRBJ1-5|TRBD1
CAISGTGPNQPQHF
>once|TRBV6-5|TRBJ2-1|.
CASPRGAEQFF
>.|TRBV5-6|TRBJ1-1|.
CASSSTSGEAFF
>.|TRBV19|TRBJ1-5|TRBD1
CASSITDRNQPQHF
>.|TRBV10-3|TRBJ2-7|TRBD2
CAIRRASGGPHF
>.|TRBV4-2|TRBJ1-4|TRBD1
CASSHRTGGEKLFF
>.|TRBV6-5|TRBJ1-1|.
CASTRGGAEAFF
>.|TRBV5-4|TRBJ2-5|TRBD2
CASSLRSGGRGETQYF
>.|TRBV30|TRBJ2-7|TRBD1
CAFSDRGLREQYF